These 17 T cell receptor beta chains were sequenced from one sample in a study of blood T cell repertoires in COVID-19. Using immunoSEQ multiplex PCR, the repertoire was profiled, and TCRdb retains in-frame clones only, with some absent. Of approximately 70,000 clones in the sample, around four fifths are singletons; the top ten hold roughly 10%. The specimen was peripheral blood. The source of these receptors is a woman aged 45-60 years with acute or convalescent COVID-19.

This chain connects TRBV11-2 to TRBJ2-1; 15 bases agree with TRBD2. Trimming at V came to 5 bases and at J to 3 bases, leaving 11 bases not matched to a gene. Germline V lookup: CDR1 SGHAT, CDR2 FQNNGV. This CDR3 is 19 amino acids long. CDR3 coding DNA: TGTGCCAGCAGCGCAGGACTAGCGGGGGGGCCTAGAATCTACAATGAGCAGTTCTTC. Protein product: CASSAGLAGGPRIYNEQFF.

The chain joins TRBV3-1 (or the pseudogene TRBV3-2) to TRBJ2-5; D is ambiguous. V was pared by 0 bases and J by 0 bases, with 11 bases between. Germline assignment: CDR1 LGHDT and CDR2 YNNKEL (reference sequence). The CDR3 extends over 16 amino acids. The CDR3 nucleotides are TGTGCCAGCAGCCAAGAGAGGCCTATGTACCAAGAGACCCAGTACTTC. Protein: CASSQERPMYQETQYF.

V and J are TRBV5-4 and TRBJ2-3, with D unclear. CDR1 is SGHNT and CDR2 is YYREEE in the germline V gene (reference sequence). The length of the CDR3 is 12 residues. Trimming took off 6 bases at V and 6 bases at J, with 11 bases between the two ends. The CDR3, as DNA: TGTGCCAGCAAGAAGTACCGGGATACGCAGTATTTT. The encoded protein is CASKKYRDTQYF.

On this clone: The same CDR3 is also encoded by other DNA sequences in this sample. V usage is TRBV24-1 and J usage is TRBJ1-2, with TRBD1 matching 7 bases. The CDR3 totals 13 residues. Germline CDR1 KGHDR, CDR2 SFDVKD. V shed 9 bases, J shed 2 bases, and the junction held 5 bases outside the gene matches. The CDR3 DNA reads TGTGCCACCTCTCAGGGGGGAAACTATGGCTACACCTTC. Its protein product is CATSQGGNYGYTF.

This clone was seen repeatedly, ten times or more. The V and J genes are TRBV14 and TRBJ2-7; 10 nucleotides agree with TRBD1. V was clipped by 1 base and J by 3 bases; unmatched bases: 15. The CDR3 sequence is 19 residues long. Germline values: CDR1 SGHDN, CDR2 FVKESK. CDR3 region: CASSQGIFDMGQGNYEQYF. The CDR3 DNA sequence: TGTGCCAGCAGCCAAGGGATTTTTGATATGGGACAGGGGAACTACGAGCAGTACTTC. Drawing the rest from reference TRBV14 and TRBJ2-7, the complete variable domain is EAGVTQFPSHSVIEKGQTVTLRCDPISGHDNLYWYRRVMGKEIKFLLHFVKESKQDESGMPNNRFLAERTGGTYSTLKVQPAELEDSGVYFCASSQGIFDMGQGNYEQYFGPGTRLTVT.

This rearrangement joins TRBV19 to TRBJ1-4; TRBD1 is a possible D gene (6 bases). CDR3 size: 15 residues. CDR1 is LNHDA and CDR2 is SQIVND in the germline V gene (reference sequence). V was pared by 5 bases and J by 6 bases, with 16 bases between. Here the CDR3 reads CASSVWTVQDEKLFF. CDR3 bases: TGTGCCAGTAGTGTCTGGACAGTCCAGGATGAAAAACTGTTTTTT. Full variable domain (remainder filled in from reference TRBV19 and TRBJ1-4): DGGITQSPKYLFRKEGQNVTLSCEQNLNHDAMYWYRQDPGQGLRLIYYSQIVNDFQKGDIAEGYSVSREKKESFPLTVTSAQKNPTAFYLCASSVWTVQDEKLFFGSGTQLSVL.

V usage is TRBV5-4 and J usage is TRBJ1-6; 8 bases fit TRBD1. Germline lookup yields CDR1 SGHNT and CDR2 YYREEE (reference sequence). Trimming removed 7 bases from V and 4 bases from J; junction bases left unmatched: 7. The CDR3 spans 15 residues. The CDR3, as DNA: TGTGCCAGCCGACGGGACAGGACTTATAATTCACCCCTCCACTTT. Its protein is CASRRDRTYNSPLHF.

This clone was counted a single time. This chain connects TRBV5-4 to TRBJ1-6, with D perhaps TRBD1 (5 bases). CDR1 and CDR2 (germline): SGHNT, YYREEE (reference sequence). V was trimmed by 0 bases and J by 9 bases, leaving 19 bases between them. There are 17 residues in the CDR3. CDR3 loop: CASSLDHGTGVGSPLHF. The CDR3 DNA follows: TGTGCCAGCAGCTTGGACCACGGCACGGGGGTTGGTTCACCCCTCCACTTT.

This clone was picked up many times. This chain uses TRBV20-1 with TRBJ1-2; tentative D call: TRBD1 (5 bases). Trimming took off 3 bases at V and 3 bases at J, with 11 bases between the two ends. From germline, CDR1 is DFQATT and CDR2 SNEGSKA (reference sequence). The CDR3 covers 13 residues. In nucleotides, the CDR3 is TGCAGTGCTAGTTCCCCAGGGCACTATGGCTACACCTTC. This encodes CSASSPGHYGYTF.

V gene TRBV11-2 combines with J gene TRBJ2-5, with D unclear. V lost 5 bases and J lost 7, with 11 bases in between. The CDR3 totals 12 residues. The germline V gene has CDR1 SGHAT and CDR2 FQNNGV. CDR3 DNA: TGTGCCAGCAGCCCGCGGCCCCGGACCCAGTACTTC. This encodes CASSPRPRTQYF.

This chain uses TRBV27 with TRBJ1-2; D perhaps matches TRBD1 (5 bases). Trimming left V 5 bases short and J 5 bases short, with 12 bases between. CDR3 length: 13 residues. Germline CDR1 is MNHEY and CDR2 is SMNVEV (reference sequence). The CDR3 sequence is CASSGTGGYGYTF. CDR3 nucleotide sequence: TGTGCCAGCAGTGGGACGGGGGGGTATGGCTACACCTTC.

The chain joins TRBV11-2 to TRBJ1-2, with D possibly TRBD1 on 5 matching bases. V shed 7 bases and J shed 5 bases, with 20 bases lying between them. Germline CDR1 SGHAT, CDR2 FQNNGV. The CDR3 has 15 amino acids. CDR3 loop: CASNNPGQGIYGYTF. As DNA, the CDR3 is TGTGCCAGCAATAACCCAGGGCAGGGTATTTATGGCTACACCTTC.

The V call is TRBV25-1, the J call TRBJ1-2, with TRBD1 identical over 8 bases. The CDR3 covers 14 residues. J lost 5 bases, V lost 2 bases, and 4 bases had no gene match. Germline values: CDR1 MGHDK, CDR2 SYGVNS. The CDR3 DNA reads TGTGCCAGCAGTGAAAGGACAGGGAGATATGGCTACACCTTC. Protein sequence: CASSERTGRYGYTF.

This clone was counted a few times. The chain is built from TRBV7-2 and TRBJ2-7; D is uncertain. Trimming removed 1 base at V and 6 bases at J, with 13 bases between. In germline, CDR1 is SGHTA, CDR2 FQGNSA. The length of the CDR3 is 14 residues. Written as DNA, the CDR3 is TGTGCCAGCAGCTTAGAAGCTGGGCAGTCCGAGCAGTACTTC. This gives the protein CASSLEAGQSEQYF.

The chain has TRBV27 and TRBJ2-2; the match to TRBD1 covers 7 bases. This CDR3 spans 15 amino acids. J was trimmed by 5 bases and V by 5 bases; bases with no gene match: 8. CDR1 and CDR2 from the germline V gene are MNHEY and SMNVEV (reference sequence). CDR3 sequence (DNA): TGTGCCAGCAGTCTCGGGACAGTGGTGACCGGGGAGCTGTTTTTT. Protein product: CASSLGTVVTGELFF.

The rearrangement links TRBV18 to TRBJ1-2, with 9 nucleotides matching TRBD1. Trimming cost V 5 bases and J 6 bases; bases outside gene matches: 7. This CDR3 has 14 residues. Looked up from germline, CDR1 is KGHSH and CDR2 is LQKENI. The CDR3 here is CASSFGQGQDGYTF. CDR3 coding DNA: TGTGCCAGCTCATTCGGACAGGGGCAGGATGGCTACACCTTC. Together with reference TRBV18 and TRBJ1-2, the CDR3 gives the full variable domain: NAGVMQNPRHLVRRRGQEARLRCSPMKGHSHVYWYRQLPEEGLKFMVYLQKENIIDESGMPKERFSAEFPKEGPSILRIQQVVRGDSAAYFCASSFGQGQDGYTFGSGTRLTVV.

The V and J genes are TRBV29-1 and TRBJ2-3, with D possibly TRBD2 on 5 matching bases. CDR3 length: 15 amino acids. Germline V gene lookup returns CDR1 SQVTM and CDR2 ANQGSEA. V was cut by 6 bases and J by 0 bases, with 16 bases left in between. CDR3 nucleotides: TGCAGCGTCGTCGTCGGGAAGACTAGCACAGATACGCAGTATTTT. It specifies CSVVVGKTSTDTQYF.